The 30 T cell receptor beta chains given below trace back to one sample, sequenced in a study of T cells in Graves' hyperthyroidism and ophthalmopathy. RNA transcripts served as the template for amplifying TCR beta CDR3 regions. The primer set for the first-round RT-PCR of the TCR CDR3 was HTBI. TCRdb called the multiplex PCR reads again in MiXCR, with one record for every CDR3 protein. This table has around 600,000 distinct CDR3 sequences, roughly 14% appearing once. The sequenced sample was blood. Source of these receptors: a woman younger than 45 with Graves' hyperthyroidism.

V gene TRBV19 combines with J gene TRBJ2-4; D is perhaps TRBD2 (6 bases). The closer fit of TRBJ2-1 to the DNA end suggests the J call may be wrong. The CDR3 contains 12 residues. The germline gives CDR1 LNHDA, CDR2 SQIVND (reference sequence). The CDR3 here is CASSGRGSIQFF. CDR3 DNA sequence: TGTGCCAGTAGTGGGCGGGGTTCGATTCAGTTCTTC.

At least ten counts were recorded for this clonotype. V gene TRBV11-2 combines with J gene TRBJ2-1, with D unresolved. The V gene lost 1 base and the J gene lost 9 bases, with 13 bases spanning the gap. Per the germline V gene, CDR1 is SGHAT and CDR2 is FQNNGV. CDR3 length: 14 amino acids. CDR3 nucleotides: TGTGCCAGCAGCTTAGTAATAAAGTCTTTTGAGCAGTTCTTC. Amino acid sequence: CASSLVIKSFEQFF.

The chain couples TRBV7-2 to TRBJ2-7, with a tentative D call TRBD2 (6 bases). The CDR3 consists of 16 residues. V dropped 3 bases and J dropped 3 bases, with 18 bases sitting between them. The germline CDR1 and CDR2 sequences are SGHTA and FQGNSA. CDR3: CASSFISGVADYEQYF. The DNA for the CDR3 is TGTGCCAGCAGCTTCATCTCGGGGGTCGCCGACTACGAGCAGTACTTC. Variable domain in full (rest from reference TRBV7-2 and TRBJ2-7): GAGVSQSPSNKVTEKGKDVELRCDPISGHTALYWYRQSLGQGLEFLIYFQGNSAPDKSGLPSDRFSAERTGGSVSTLTIQRTQQEDSAVYLCASSFISGVADYEQYFGPGTRLTVT.

The sample holds a few counts of this clonotype. The chain joins TRBV29-1 to TRBJ1-1, with no clear D. V was pared by 8 bases and J by 12 bases, with 10 bases between. CDR1 is SQVTM, CDR2 ANQGSEA, per germline. CDR3 length: 8 amino acids. DNA of the CDR3: TGCAGCCCCCAGTTAACTTTCTTT. Its protein is CSPQLTFF.

Details on this clonotype: A much bigger clone sits one base away, suggesting this may be a read error. The chain joins TRBV18 to TRBJ2-7, with 9 bases matching TRBD1. From germline, CDR1 is KGHSH and CDR2 LQKENI. With 0 bases clipped from V and 6 bases from J, the junction kept 6 bases outside the gene matches. The CDR3 runs to 15 residues. This CDR3 reads CASSPPGQGLREQYF. The CDR3 DNA is TGTGCCAGCTCACCACCGGGACAGGGCTTGCGCGAGCAGTACTTC.

With regard to this clonotype: This may be a read error, as it is one base from a much larger clone. This chain uses TRBV13 with TRBJ2-1, with D possibly being TRBD1 (6 bases). There are 17 residues in the CDR3. Trimming pared 10 bases from V and 3 bases from J, leaving 25 bases between. Looked up from germline, CDR1 is PRHDT and CDR2 is FYEKMQ (reference sequence). CDR3 region: CANLSKQGIRRYNEQFF. The CDR3 nucleotides read TGTGCCAACCTCTCAAAGCAGGGGATCCGACGCTACAATGAGCAGTTCTTC.

The V gene is TRBV27, the J gene TRBJ2-1; possible D gene TRBD2, 7 bases. The V end was cut by 6 bases, the J end by 9 bases, with 18 bases between. Germline V lookup: CDR1 MNHEY, CDR2 SMNVEV (reference sequence). CDR3 length: 14 residues. The CDR3 reads CASRWGGRSGEQFF. CDR3 in DNA: TGTGCCAGCAGGTGGGGGGGGCGGTCTGGTGAGCAGTTCTTC.

The table lists this clonotype with many counts. The chain employs TRBV20-1 and TRBJ2-3; 10 nucleotides agree with TRBD2. CDR3 length: 21 amino acids. From germline, CDR1 is DFQATT and CDR2 SNEGSKA (reference sequence). Trimming at V came to 0 bases and at J to 2 bases, leaving 20 bases not matched to a gene. This CDR3 is CSARDGTGLAGEGVPTDTQYF. The CDR3 coding sequence is TGCAGTGCTAGAGACGGGACTGGGCTAGCGGGAGAGGGGGTTCCCACAGATACGCAGTATTTT.

This clonotype was seen repeatedly, ten times or more. The rearrangement joins TRBV27 to TRBJ1-2; D not certain. This CDR3 has 17 residues. V dropped 3 bases and J dropped 0 bases, with 17 bases sitting between them. CDR1 and CDR2 from the germline V gene are MNHEY and SMNVEV (reference sequence). The CDR3 reads CASSLIGPQTSNYGYTF. The CDR3 DNA is TGTGCCAGCAGTTTGATTGGTCCCCAGACTTCTAACTATGGCTACACCTTC.

This clonotype was detected many times. V gene TRBV27 combines with J gene TRBJ2-1; 13 bases line up with TRBD2. J gave up 5 bases and V 5 bases, and 9 bases lay outside the gene matches. Germline V CDR1 and CDR2: MNHEY, SMNVEV (reference sequence). This CDR3 comprises 17 residues. CDR3 residues: CASSPQLAGGPNNEQFF. Written as DNA, the CDR3 is TGTGCCAGCAGTCCCCAACTAGCGGGAGGGCCAAACAATGAGCAGTTCTTC.

This clonotype was counted many times. V is TRBV7-2 and J is TRBJ1-1; no clear D. The CDR3 covers 15 residues. In germline, CDR1 is SGHTA, CDR2 FQGNSA. V was pared by 1 base and J by 0 bases, with 9 bases between. The DNA of the CDR3 is TGTGCCAGCAGCTTAGGGGCAGAGATGAACACTGAAGCTTTCTTT. Its translation: CASSLGAEMNTEAFF.

This clonotype appeared a few times. CDR3 DNA: TGTGCCAGCAGCTCACGGACCTGGGGCGAGCAGTACTTC. Protein sequence: CASSSRTWGEQYF. The gene calls are TRBV5-5 and TRBJ2-7; no clear D gene. The germline V gene encodes CDR1 SGHKS and CDR2 YYEKEE (reference sequence). The CDR3 length is 13 residues. Trimming took 3 bases from V and 6 from J, leaving 13 bases between them.

Comments on this clonotype: With a much larger clone just one base away, this may be a read error. As the CDR3 is not closed by the conserved phenylalanine or tryptophan, this likely results from a read error. The rearrangement uses TRBV28 and TRBJ2-7, with TRBD1 as a possible D gene (6 bases). This CDR3 contains 15 residues. V lost 3 bases and J lost 6, with 18 bases in between. Germline V gene sequence: CDR1 MDHEN, CDR2 SYDVKM. CDR3 nucleotides: TGTGCCAGCAGTTTTGGACCCACAGGGAAGGTCGAGCAGTACCTC. Translated, it gives CASSFGPTGKVEQYL.

The table lists this clonotype with many counts. The chain combines TRBV30 with TRBJ1-1, with unresolved D. Per germline, CDR1 GTSNPN and CDR2 SVGIG (reference sequence). The CDR3 loop spans 10 amino acids. The ends were cut back, 3 bases at V and 4 bases at J, with 3 bases in the middle. CDR3 nucleotide sequence: TGTGCCTGGAGAGTCACTGAAGCTTTCTTT. This encodes CAWRVTEAFF. The full variable domain, its missing parts supplied by reference TRBV30 and TRBJ1-1, is SQTIHQWPATLVQPVGSPLSLECTVEGTSNPNLYWYRQAAGRGLQLLFYSVGIGQISSEVPQNLSASRPQDRQFILSSKKLLLSDSGFYLCAWRVTEAFFGQGTRLTVV.

Ten or more counts support this clonotype. This rearrangement joins TRBV27 to TRBJ1-6, with D possibly TRBD1 on 6 matching bases. Trimming removed 5 bases at V and 12 bases at J, with 11 bases between. The germline V gene has CDR1 MNHEY and CDR2 SMNVEV (reference sequence). The CDR3 is 12 residues long. The CDR3 DNA reads as TGTGCCAGCAGTCCCACGGGACAACCCCTCCACTTT. Amino acid sequence: CASSPTGQPLHF.

The sample holds a few counts of this clonotype. The CDR3 DNA follows: TGTGCCAGCAGAGGGGACGCCCTCATCGAGACCCAGTACTTC. Translated, it gives CASRGDALIETQYF. The chain joins TRBV6-4 to TRBJ2-5; D is possibly TRBD1 or TRBD2 (5 bases each). The germline CDR1 and CDR2 sequences are MRHNA and SNTAGT. Trimming took off 6 bases at V and 5 bases at J, with 16 bases between the two ends. The CDR3 runs to 14 residues.

This clonotype was observed at least ten times. CDR3 loop: CASSLWTDPILYNEQFF. For the CDR3, the DNA is TGCGCCAGCAGCTTGTGGACAGACCCCATCTTATACAATGAGCAGTTCTTC. The gene calls are TRBV5-1 and TRBJ2-1; possibly TRBD1 for D (6 bases). CDR1 is SGHRS and CDR2 is YFSETQ in the germline V gene. Trimming removed 1 base at V and 4 bases at J, with 18 bases between. This CDR3 region has 17 residues.

This clonotype was detected a few times. The CDR3 loop reads CASVQIPGNMNTEAFF. In nucleotides, the CDR3 is TGTGCCAGCGTACAAATTCCAGGGAATATGAACACTGAAGCTTTCTTT. The rearrangement uses TRBV6-2 or TRBV6-3 and TRBJ1-1; D may be TRBD1 (5 bases). The V end was cut by 8 bases, the J end by 0 bases, with 19 bases between. Germline lookup yields CDR1 MNHEY and CDR2 SVGEGT. The CDR3 is made up of 16 amino acids.

In its sample, this clonotype was seen many times. The J gene is TRBJ2-3, the V gene TRBV27; TRBD2 aligns across 7 bases. This CDR3 comprises 14 residues. The J segment lost 3 bases and the V segment lost 6 bases, leaving 6 bases of the junction unmatched. Germline V CDR1 and CDR2: MNHEY, SMNVEV (reference sequence). DNA of the CDR3: TGTGCCAGCAGAACTAGCGCGGGGACAGATACGCAGTATTTT. Protein sequence: CASRTSAGTDTQYF.

There are many counts of this clonotype. The CDR3 loop is CASSSMSEQYF. The CDR3 nucleotides read TGTGCCAGCAGCTCCATGTCCGAGCAGTACTTC. The chain has TRBV5-5 and TRBJ2-7; D is ambiguous. Trimming removed 3 bases at V and 6 bases at J, with 7 bases between. In germline, CDR1 is SGHKS, CDR2 YYEKEE (reference sequence). This CDR3 contains 11 residues.

The chain combines TRBV9 with TRBJ2-2, with D maybe TRBD1 (6 bases). Trimming took off 4 bases at V and 7 bases at J, with 14 bases between the two ends. The CDR3 contains 14 residues. The germline V gene encodes CDR1 SGDLS and CDR2 YYNGEE. The CDR3 coding sequence is TGTGCCAGCAGCTCCCGGACACAGGGCGGGGAGCTGTTTTTT. It codes for CASSSRTQGGELFF. The whole variable domain, filled in from reference TRBV9 and TRBJ2-2, reads DSGVTQTPKHLITATGQRVTLRCSPRSGDLSVYWYQQSLDQGLQFLIQYYNGEERAKGNILERFSAQQFPDLHSELNLSSLELGDSALYFCASSSRTQGGELFFGEGSRLTVL.

This clonotype has a count of ten or more. The genes are TRBV18 and TRBJ2-1; the D is unclear. Trimming took 1 base from V and 9 from J, leaving 13 bases between them. This CDR3 spans 14 amino acids. Looked up from germline, CDR1 is KGHSH and CDR2 is LQKENI. Written as DNA, the CDR3 is TGTGCCAGCTCACCACTAGCAGATACCTTTGAGCAGTTCTTC. Its translation: CASSPLADTFEQFF.

In regard to this clonotype: One junction end disagrees with the germline gene, perhaps due to a read error. The V gene is TRBV25-1, the J gene TRBJ1-1, with D possibly TRBD1 on 6 matching bases. The CDR3 covers 16 residues. Germline V gene data show CDR1 as MGHDK and CDR2 as SYGVNS. CDR3 nucleotides: TGTGCCAGCAGTGTCAAAACCGGGACAACGAACACTGAAGCTCTCTTT. This codes for CASSVKTGTTNTEALF.

This clonotype was picked up a small number of times. The chain carries TRBV20-1 and TRBJ1-2; 7 nucleotides line up with TRBD1. Germline CDR1 DFQATT, CDR2 SNEGSKA (reference sequence). With V trimmed by 0 bases and J by 4 bases, 5 bases remained unmatched. The CDR3 is made up of 14 amino acids. The chain's CDR3 is CSARDPGGGYGYTF. CDR3 bases: TGCAGTGCTAGAGATCCAGGGGGTGGCTATGGCTACACCTTC.

In its sample, this clonotype was seen a few times. The chain joins TRBV11-2 to TRBJ2-1; D is undetermined. Per germline, CDR1 SGHAT and CDR2 FQNNGV. V lost 5 bases and J 4 bases, leaving 18 bases between the germline ends. This CDR3 is built from 16 residues. The CDR3 DNA sequence: TGTGCCAGCAGCCTAAACCCGGGCGCCGGTTACAATGAGCAGTTCTTC. Translated: CASSLNPGAGYNEQFF.

In this sample, this clonotype turned up a few times. Since a much larger clone is just one base distant, this may be a read error. This CDR3 is missing its conserved last phenylalanine or tryptophan, likely due to a read error. The chain uses TRBV20-1 and TRBJ2-1; D uncertain. The V gene's germline CDR1 is DFQATT and CDR2 SNEGSKA (reference sequence). The CDR3 consists of 15 residues. Trimming removed 0 bases from V and 0 bases from J, with 9 bases in between. CDR3 in amino acids: CSARDLRSSYNEQFL. CDR3 coding DNA: TGCAGTGCTAGAGATCTACGGAGCTCCTACAATGAGCAGTTCCTC.

This clonotype was counted at least ten times. The rearrangement joins TRBV2 to TRBJ1-2; D is uncertain. The CDR3 is made up of 10 amino acids. Trimming removed 7 bases from V and 5 bases from J, with 5 bases in between. Germline loops: CDR1 SNHLY, CDR2 FYNNEI. The CDR3 nucleotides read TGTGCCAGCACAGAATATGGCTACACCTTC. As protein: CASTEYGYTF. Looking up the rest from reference TRBV2 and TRBJ1-2 gives the full variable domain: EPEVTQTPSHQVTQMGQEVILRCVPISNHLYFYWYRQILGQKVEFLVSFYNNEISEKSEIFDDQFSVERPDGSNFTLKIRSTKLEDSAMYFCASTEYGYTFGSGTRLTVV.

This clonotype has at least ten counts. V usage is TRBV28 and J usage is TRBJ2-2; 8 bases match TRBD2. The CDR3 contains 16 residues. V was clipped by 5 bases and J by 3 bases; unmatched bases: 8. CDR1 MDHEN and CDR2 SYDVKM come from the germline V gene. CDR3 region: CASSHFGGADTGELFF. The CDR3 nucleotides are TGTGCCAGCAGTCATTTCGGGGGGGCCGACACCGGGGAGCTGTTTTTT.

This clonotype occurred a few times. The gene calls are TRBV7-9 and TRBJ2-7; D might be TRBD2 (6 bases). Trimming took 0 bases from V and 2 from J, leaving 17 bases between them. CDR1 and CDR2 (germline): SEHNR, FQNEAQ (reference sequence). The CDR3 covers 17 residues. The CDR3 here is CASSLAILGSSAYEQYF. The CDR3 bases are TGTGCCAGCAGCTTAGCAATTCTCGGGAGTTCGGCCTACGAGCAGTACTTC.

The genes are TRBV20-1 and TRBJ2-7, with TRBD2 as a possible D gene (5 bases). V gave up 3 bases and J gave up 7 bases, with 10 bases separating them. This CDR3 region has 11 residues. CDR1 and CDR2 from the germline V gene are DFQATT and SNEGSKA (reference sequence). The CDR3 DNA follows: TGCAGTGCTAGGAGAGCGGAAGAGCAGTACTTC. This gives the protein CSARRAEEQYF.